This section outlines one TCR beta chain sequence together with its context. This specimen belongs to a study of blood T cell repertoires in COVID-19. Study information: Samples came from the United States, Italy and Spain, spanning acute and convalescent COVID-19.

V was pared by 1 base and J by 8 bases, with 14 bases between. CDR3 length: 14 residues. Looked up from germline, CDR1 is LNHDA and CDR2 is SQIVND (reference sequence). Data came from immunoSEQ multiplex PCR; TCRdb stores just in-frame clones and leaves some out. The sample includes about 150,000 clones, over 70% seen only once; the top ten take approximately 45%. The V and J genes are TRBV19 and TRBJ1-2, with D perhaps matching TRBD1 (5 bases). Input material: peripheral blood. The sequence was collected from a human donor in a cohort sampled during active COVID-19. In DNA, the CDR3 is TGTGCCAGTAGTATAGGACAGTTAATGAGCGGCTACACCTTC. It encodes CASSIGQLMSGYTF.